These 25 T cell receptor beta chains originate from one sample sequenced in a study of control samples from healthy donors and cancer patients. Method: immunoSEQ multiplex PCR; TCRdb's copy keeps in-frame clones and lacks some. The sample contains about 120,000 clones, around 90% of which appear only once. Specimen: blood. These TCRs come from a man aged 50 to 60 in good health.

This clone was detected once. V and J are TRBV15 and TRBJ2-5; TRBD1 matches at 8 bases. Germline V gives CDR1 LNHNV, CDR2 YYDKDF (reference sequence). The trim removed 0 bases at V and 9 bases at J, leaving 9 bases unmatched. CDR3 size: 15 residues. The CDR3 sequence is CATSREGNRGSPQYF. CDR3 nucleotides: TGTGCCACCAGCAGAGAAGGGAACAGGGGGTCGCCCCAGTACTTC.

The rearrangement links TRBV11-2 to TRBJ2-7, with 7 bases matching TRBD2. From germline, CDR1 is SGHAT and CDR2 FQNNGV. CDR3 size: 14 residues. V lost 5 bases to trimming and J lost 3 bases; unmatched junction nucleotides: 7. The CDR3 DNA sequence: TGTGCCAGCAGCGTAACTCCGGGGGGCTACGAGCAGTACTTC. Its translation is CASSVTPGGYEQYF.

This clone was picked up a small number of times. The J gene is TRBJ1-6, the V gene TRBV30; TRBD1 is a possible D gene (5 bases). V was clipped by 6 bases and J by 7 bases, with 13 bases between them. CDR1 is GTSNPN, CDR2 SVGIG, per germline (reference sequence). This CDR3 has 13 residues. In DNA form, the CDR3 reads TGTGCCTGCCGTAGGGACGGGAATTCACCCCTCCACTTT. It codes for CACRRDGNSPLHF.

The CDR3: CASSQDPSYYEQYF. The CDR3 coding sequence is TGCGCCAGCAGCCAAGATCCTTCCTACTACGAGCAGTACTTC. The chain uses TRBV4-3 and TRBJ2-7; no reliable D call. Germline V gene lookup returns CDR1 LGHNA and CDR2 YSLEER. Between the trimmed V and J ends, which lost 0 bases and 3 bases, there was a span of 9 bases. The length of the CDR3 is 14 residues.

The chain combines TRBV6-4 with TRBJ1-5, with 7 bases lining up with TRBD1. The CDR3 contains 13 residues. Germline V lookup: CDR1 MRHNA, CDR2 SNTAGT. The J segment lost 4 bases and the V segment lost 6 bases, leaving 3 bases of the junction unmatched. The CDR3 spells CASSDRANQPQHF. For the CDR3, the DNA is TGTGCCAGCAGCGACAGGGCGAATCAGCCCCAGCATTTT.

V and J are TRBV5-1 and TRBJ1-6, with D possibly matching TRBD1 (5 bases). This CDR3 contains 16 residues. Germline values: CDR1 SGHRS, CDR2 YFSETQ. Trimming cost V 0 bases and J 10 bases, with 17 bases left between them. The CDR3 here is CASSLEVGGKGSPLHF. The CDR3 DNA sequence: TGCGCCAGCAGCTTGGAAGTTGGGGGTAAGGGCTCACCCCTCCACTTT.

Only one count was recorded for this clone. The chain combines TRBV11-2 with TRBJ1-2; a possible D gene is TRBD1 (6 bases). The CDR3 runs to 14 residues. Germline values: CDR1 SGHAT, CDR2 FQNNGV. The V end lost 8 bases, the J end lost 5 bases, and 18 bases lay between the germline ends. The CDR3 sequence: CASHQGGRRYGYTF. Here the CDR3 DNA reads TGTGCCAGCCATCAAGGGGGTAGACGTTATGGCTACACCTTC.

This chain joins TRBV4-2 and TRBJ2-1; the D call may be TRBD1 or TRBD2 (5 bases each). The CDR3 has 15 residues. V lost 3 bases to trimming and J lost 0 bases, with 9 bases between them. Germline V lookup: CDR1 LGHNA, CDR2 YNFKEQ. This CDR3 is CASSQMGTSYNEQFF. In nucleotides, the CDR3 is TGTGCCAGCAGCCAGATGGGGACCTCCTACAATGAGCAGTTCTTC.

The gene calls are TRBV15 and TRBJ2-7; D call uncertain. The CDR3 is made up of 14 amino acids. V was clipped by 3 bases and J by 0 bases, with 9 bases between them. Germline assignment: CDR1 LNHNV and CDR2 YYDKDF (reference sequence). In DNA form, the CDR3 reads TGTGCCACCAGCAGTCCCGGCCTCTCCTACGAGCAGTACTTC. The encoded protein is CATSSPGLSYEQYF.

J is TRBJ2-1 and V is TRBV19, with TRBD1 as a possible D gene (7 bases). The CDR3 runs 15 residues. Germline V gives CDR1 LNHDA, CDR2 SQIVND (reference sequence). V was clipped by 6 bases and J by 0 bases, with 12 bases between them. CDR3 protein: CASRGGDSSYNEQFF. The CDR3 DNA is TGTGCCAGTAGAGGAGGGGACAGCTCCTACAATGAGCAGTTCTTC. Combining the CDR3 with reference TRBV19 and TRBJ2-1 gives the whole variable domain DGGITQSPKYLFRKEGQNVTLSCEQNLNHDAMYWYRQDPGQGLRLIYYSQIVNDFQKGDIAEGYSVSREKKESFPLTVTSAQKNPTAFYLCASRGGDSSYNEQFFGPGTRLTVL.

This sequence joins TRBV7-9 and TRBJ2-1; 10 positions agree with TRBD1. V trimming: 5 bases; J trimming: 4 bases; junction bases outside the gene matches: 5. Germline V gene data show CDR1 as SEHNR and CDR2 as FQNEAQ (reference sequence). This CDR3 spans 15 amino acids. The CDR3 bases are TGTGCCAGCAGCATGGGACAGGGGATTTACAATGAGCAGTTCTTC. Amino acid sequence: CASSMGQGIYNEQFF.

This clone showed up just once. This rearrangement joins TRBV7-2 to TRBJ1-1; unclear D gene. V lost 5 bases and J 7 bases, leaving 11 bases between the germline ends. Germline V gene data show CDR1 as SGHTA and CDR2 as FQGNSA. This CDR3 comprises 12 residues. DNA of the CDR3: TGTGCCAGCAGCAGAGGACGGGATGAAGCTTTCTTT. Protein sequence: CASSRGRDEAFF.

The gene calls are TRBV7-8 and TRBJ2-5; the match to TRBD1 covers 8 bases. With V trimmed by 5 bases and J by 2 bases, 4 bases remained unmatched. CDR1 SGHVS and CDR2 FQNEAQ come from the germline V gene. The CDR3 contains 14 residues. The CDR3 bases are TGTGCCAGCAGCCCCGGACAGGGACAAGAGACCCAGTACTTC. Protein: CASSPGQGQETQYF.

The chain recombines TRBV7-2 with TRBJ1-4, with TRBD1 identical over 9 bases. Looked up from germline, CDR1 is SGHTA and CDR2 is FQGNSA. Losses at the gene ends were 1 base for V and 6 bases for J; bases not matched to a gene: 0. There are 14 residues in the CDR3. CDR3 coding DNA: TGTGCCAGCAGCTTAGACAGGGGGCATGAAAAACTGTTTTTT. Its protein product is CASSLDRGHEKLFF.

V is TRBV5-1 and J is TRBJ2-2; a possible D gene is TRBD1 (6 bases). CDR3 length equals 16 residues. The germline V gene encodes CDR1 SGHRS and CDR2 YFSETQ. V dropped 2 bases and J dropped 7 bases, with 18 bases sitting between them. CDR3: CASSLEYREGSGELFF. The CDR3 nucleotides read TGCGCCAGCAGCTTAGAGTACAGGGAAGGAAGCGGGGAGCTGTTTTTT.

This clone has more than one count but fewer than ten. The genes are TRBV25-1 and TRBJ1-1, with D hard to call. Germline V gene data show CDR1 as MGHDK and CDR2 as SYGVNS. Trimming removed 3 bases at V and 2 bases at J, with 13 bases between. This CDR3 region has 15 residues. In nucleotides, the CDR3 is TGTGCCAGCAGTGACCCAGGCGAGGGAAACACTGAAGCTTTCTTT. This gives the protein CASSDPGEGNTEAFF.

This chain joins TRBV7-9 and TRBJ2-7; D remains ambiguous. The ends were cut back, 1 base at V and 0 bases at J, with 7 bases in the middle. CDR1 is SEHNR and CDR2 is FQNEAQ in the germline V gene (reference sequence). This CDR3 region has 14 residues. Written as DNA, the CDR3 is TGTGCCAGCAGCTTAGTGGGCGACTCCTACGAGCAGTACTTC. This codes for CASSLVGDSYEQYF.

This clone was observed a handful of times. The chain employs TRBV7-6 and TRBJ1-1, with TRBD1 as a possible D gene (6 bases). CDR1 is SGHVS and CDR2 is FNYEAQ in the germline V gene. The CDR3 spans 13 residues. Trimming left V 5 bases short and J 1 base short, with 8 bases between. The CDR3 loop is CASSPGANTEAFF. Here the CDR3 DNA reads TGTGCCAGCAGCCCAGGGGCGAACACTGAAGCTTTCTTT.

V and J are TRBV9 and TRBJ2-3; 11 bases are a match to TRBD2. Trimming took 4 bases from V and 7 from J; bases not matched to a gene: 8. The germline V gene has CDR1 SGDLS and CDR2 YYNGEE. The CDR3 runs to 15 residues. The CDR3 coding sequence is TGTGCCAGCAGCCCAATAGCGGGGGGGCCGAATACGCAGTATTTT. Translated: CASSPIAGGPNTQYF.

This chain links TRBV3-1 (or the pseudogene TRBV3-2) with TRBJ1-5; TRBD1 matches at 9 bases. The length of the CDR3 is 15 residues. V lost 4 bases to trimming and J lost 5 bases; unmatched junction nucleotides: 6. The V gene's germline CDR1 is LGHDT and CDR2 YNNKEL (reference sequence). The CDR3 here is CASSPGTGKHQPQHF. CDR3 DNA sequence: TGTGCCAGCAGCCCCGGGACAGGGAAACATCAGCCCCAGCATTTT.

This clone turned up a few times. The rearrangement joins TRBV19 to TRBJ1-2, with D unresolved. Germline assignment: CDR1 LNHDA and CDR2 SQIVND (reference sequence). This CDR3 spans 13 amino acids. V lost 4 bases and J lost 4, with 10 bases in between. DNA for the CDR3: TGTGCCAGTAGTAGTGAGTTCTTCTATGGCTACACCTTC. Amino acids: CASSSEFFYGYTF.

The chain joins TRBV28 to TRBJ1-2, with a weak D call TRBD1 (6 bases). This CDR3 has 13 amino acids. The germline CDR1 and CDR2 sequences are MDHEN and SYDVKM. Trimming took 5 bases from V and 8 from J, leaving 15 bases between them. The CDR3 loop reads CASSRGGAGGYTF. The CDR3 nucleotides are TGTGCCAGCAGTCGGGGGGGGGCAGGCGGCTACACCTTC.

V gene TRBV3-1 (or the pseudogene TRBV3-2) combines with J gene TRBJ1-1; D is perhaps TRBD1 (6 bases). Germline-derived CDR1 and CDR2 are LGHDT and YNNKEL (reference sequence). The CDR3 loop spans 14 amino acids. Trimming pared 3 bases from V and 7 bases from J, leaving 15 bases between. CDR3 loop: CASSQKGGAVEAFF. CDR3 nucleotides: TGTGCCAGCAGCCAGAAGGGGGGGGCGGTTGAAGCTTTCTTT.

This chain uses TRBV11-2 with TRBJ2-4; TRBD1 might be the D (6 bases). V lost 5 bases to trimming and J lost 0 bases, with 17 bases between them. CDR1 and CDR2 from the germline V gene are SGHAT and FQNNGV. CDR3 length equals 17 residues. The chain's CDR3 is CASSPETGLLAKNIQYF. DNA of the CDR3: TGTGCCAGCAGCCCCGAGACAGGCCTTCTAGCCAAAAACATTCAGTACTTC.

The rearrangement joins TRBV30 to TRBJ1-5; no definite D call. This CDR3 spans 14 amino acids. Between the trimmed V and J ends, which lost 1 base and 0 bases, there was a span of 7 bases. CDR1 and CDR2 (germline): GTSNPN, SVGIG (reference sequence). Here the CDR3 reads CAWSERVSNQPQHF. The CDR3 DNA follows: TGTGCCTGGAGTGAACGGGTTAGCAATCAGCCCCAGCATTTT.